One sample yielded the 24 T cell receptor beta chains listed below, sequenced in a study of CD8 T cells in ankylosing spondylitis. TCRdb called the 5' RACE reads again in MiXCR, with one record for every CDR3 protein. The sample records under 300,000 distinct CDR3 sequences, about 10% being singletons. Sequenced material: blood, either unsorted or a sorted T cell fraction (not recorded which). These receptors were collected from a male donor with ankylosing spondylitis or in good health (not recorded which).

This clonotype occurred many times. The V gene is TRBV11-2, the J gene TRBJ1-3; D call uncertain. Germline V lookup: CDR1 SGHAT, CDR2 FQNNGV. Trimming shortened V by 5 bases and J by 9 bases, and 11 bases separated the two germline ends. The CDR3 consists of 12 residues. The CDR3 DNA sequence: TGTGCCAGCAGCCTCCGGAGGAGCACCATATATTTT. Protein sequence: CASSLRRSTIYF.

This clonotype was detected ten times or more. The CDR3 nucleotides are TGCAGCGTTTCTGAGGGGGCGGACACTGAAGCTTTCTTT. This sequence encodes CSVSEGADTEAFF. The chain has TRBV29-1 and TRBJ1-1; TRBD1 matches at 7 bases. The trim removed 5 bases at V and 3 bases at J, leaving 6 bases unmatched. The CDR3 runs 13 residues. The germline V gene encodes CDR1 SQVTM and CDR2 ANQGSEA. Drawing the rest from reference TRBV29-1 and TRBJ1-1, the complete variable domain is SAVISQKPSRDICQRGTSLTIQCQVDSQVTMMFWYRQQPGQSLTLIATANQGSEATYESGFVIDKFPISRPNLTFSTLTVSNMSPEDSSIYLCSVSEGADTEAFFGQGTRLTVV.

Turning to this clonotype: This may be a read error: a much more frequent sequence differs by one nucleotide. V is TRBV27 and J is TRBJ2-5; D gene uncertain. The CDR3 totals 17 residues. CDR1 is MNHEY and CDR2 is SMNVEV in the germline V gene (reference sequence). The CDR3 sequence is CASSLSAARTVVATLYF. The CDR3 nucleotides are TGTGCCAGCAGTTTATCAGCCGCCCGAACCGTGGTTGCGACCCTGTACTTC.

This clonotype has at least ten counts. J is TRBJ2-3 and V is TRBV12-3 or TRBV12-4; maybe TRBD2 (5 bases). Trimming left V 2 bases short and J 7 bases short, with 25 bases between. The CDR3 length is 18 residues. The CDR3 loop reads CASSLKDRVGSRRNTQYF. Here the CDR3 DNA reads TGTGCCAGCAGTTTAAAGGATCGGGTCGGAAGCCGGAGGAATACGCAGTATTTT.

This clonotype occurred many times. CDR3 nucleotides: TGCAGCGTTACCCCAGGGAGAGTCTCTGAAGCTTTCTTT. Its translation is CSVTPGRVSEAFF. J is TRBJ1-1 and V is TRBV29-1, with a possible D match to TRBD1 (5 bases). This CDR3 has 13 residues. V was trimmed by 5 bases and J by 6 bases, leaving 16 bases between them. Germline lookup yields CDR1 SQVTM and CDR2 ANQGSEA.

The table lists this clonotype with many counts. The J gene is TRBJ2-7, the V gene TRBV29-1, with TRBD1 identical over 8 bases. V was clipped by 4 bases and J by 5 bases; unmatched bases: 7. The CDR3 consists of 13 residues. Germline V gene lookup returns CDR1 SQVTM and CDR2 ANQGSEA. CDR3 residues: CSVVLTGEDEQYF. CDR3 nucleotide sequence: TGCAGCGTTGTTTTGACAGGGGAGGACGAGCAGTACTTC.

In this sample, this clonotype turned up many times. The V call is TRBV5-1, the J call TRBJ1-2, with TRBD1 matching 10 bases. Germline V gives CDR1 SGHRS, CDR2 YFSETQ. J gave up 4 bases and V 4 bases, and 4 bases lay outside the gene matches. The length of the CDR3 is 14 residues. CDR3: CASSPTGGSYGYTF. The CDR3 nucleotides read TGCGCCAGCAGCCCGACAGGGGGCAGCTATGGCTACACCTTC. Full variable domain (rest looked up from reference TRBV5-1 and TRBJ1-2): KAGVTQTPRYLIKTRGQQVTLSCSPISGHRSVSWYQQTPGQGLQFLFEYFSETQRNKGNFPGRFSGRQFSNSRSEMNVSTLELGDSALYLCASSPTGGSYGYTFGSGTRLTVV.

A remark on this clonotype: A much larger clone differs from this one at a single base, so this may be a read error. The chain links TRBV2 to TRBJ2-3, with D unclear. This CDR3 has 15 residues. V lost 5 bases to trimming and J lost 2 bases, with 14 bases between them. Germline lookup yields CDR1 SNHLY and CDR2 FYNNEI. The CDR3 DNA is TGTGCCAGCAGTAACAACTTTACCCTCACAGATACGCAGTATTTT. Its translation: CASSNNFTLTDTQYF.

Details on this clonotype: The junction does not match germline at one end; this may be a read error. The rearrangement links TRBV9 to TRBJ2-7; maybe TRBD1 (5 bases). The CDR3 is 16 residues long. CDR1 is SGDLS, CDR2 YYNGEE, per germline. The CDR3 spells CASSPSAGLRIAEQHF. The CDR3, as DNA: TGTGCCAGCAGCCCATCCGCAGGGTTACGGATCGCCGAGCAGCACTTC. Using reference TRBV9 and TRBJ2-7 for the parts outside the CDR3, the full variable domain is DSGVTQTPKHLITATGQRVTLRCSPRSGDLSVYWYQQSLDQGLQFLIQYYNGEERAKGNILERFSAQQFPDLHSELNLSSLELGDSALYFCASSPSAGLRIAEQHFGPGTRLTVT.

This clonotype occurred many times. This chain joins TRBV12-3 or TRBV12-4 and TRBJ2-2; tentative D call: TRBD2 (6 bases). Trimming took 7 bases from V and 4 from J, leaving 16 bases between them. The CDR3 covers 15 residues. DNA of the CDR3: TGTGCCAGCACCCCCCCAGGGACTTTCACCGGGGAGCTGTTTTTT. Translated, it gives CASTPPGTFTGELFF.

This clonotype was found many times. CDR3 nucleotide sequence: TGCGCCAGCAGCGGAGTACAGGGTTGGGGCAATGAGCAGTTCTTC. It codes for CASSGVQGWGNEQFF. This rearrangement joins TRBV5-1 to TRBJ2-1, with a weak D call TRBD1 (6 bases). Germline CDR1 reads SGHRS; CDR2 reads YFSETQ. Trimming cost V 4 bases and J 6 bases, with 17 bases left between them. This CDR3 spans 15 amino acids.

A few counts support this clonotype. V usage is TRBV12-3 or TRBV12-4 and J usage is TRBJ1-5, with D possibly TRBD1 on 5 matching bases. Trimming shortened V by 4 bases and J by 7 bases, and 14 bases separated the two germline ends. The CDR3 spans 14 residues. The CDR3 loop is CASSWGYSGQPQHF. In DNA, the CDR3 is TGTGCCAGCAGTTGGGGGTACTCGGGACAGCCCCAGCATTTT.

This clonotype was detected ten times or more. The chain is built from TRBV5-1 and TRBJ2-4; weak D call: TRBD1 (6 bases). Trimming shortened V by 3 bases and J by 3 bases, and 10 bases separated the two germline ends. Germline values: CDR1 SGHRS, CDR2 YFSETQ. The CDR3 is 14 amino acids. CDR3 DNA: TGCGCCAGCAGCTCCGTGGACAGCAAAAACATTCAGTACTTC. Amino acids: CASSSVDSKNIQYF.

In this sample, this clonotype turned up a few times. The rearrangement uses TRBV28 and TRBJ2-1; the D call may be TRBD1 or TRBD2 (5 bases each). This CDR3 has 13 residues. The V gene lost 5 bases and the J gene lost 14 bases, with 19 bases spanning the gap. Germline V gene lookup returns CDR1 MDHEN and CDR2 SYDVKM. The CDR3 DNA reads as TGTGCCAGCAGTGGGACCCCCAGGGCCCTTAAGTTCTTC. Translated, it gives CASSGTPRALKFF. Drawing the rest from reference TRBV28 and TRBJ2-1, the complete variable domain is DVKVTQSSRYLVKRTGEKVFLECVQDMDHENMFWYRQDPGLGLRLIYFSYDVKMKEKGDIPEGYSVSREKKERFSLILESASTNQTSMYLCASSGTPRALKFFGPGTRLTVL.

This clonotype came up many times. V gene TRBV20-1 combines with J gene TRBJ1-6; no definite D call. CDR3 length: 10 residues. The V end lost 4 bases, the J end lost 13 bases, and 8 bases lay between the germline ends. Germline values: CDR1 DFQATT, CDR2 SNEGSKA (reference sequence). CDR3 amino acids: CSATLGPLHF. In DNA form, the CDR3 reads TGCAGTGCTACATTAGGGCCCCTCCACTTT.

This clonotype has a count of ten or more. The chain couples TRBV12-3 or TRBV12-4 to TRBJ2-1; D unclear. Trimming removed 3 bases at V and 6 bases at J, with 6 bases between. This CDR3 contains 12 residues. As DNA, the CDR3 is TGTGCCAGCAGTTTTCTTCCCAATGAGCAGTTCTTC. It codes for CASSFLPNEQFF.

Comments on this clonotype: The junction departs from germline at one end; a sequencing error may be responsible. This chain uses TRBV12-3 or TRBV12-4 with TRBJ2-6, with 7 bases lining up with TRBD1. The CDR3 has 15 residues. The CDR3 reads CASSLGQAGANVLTF. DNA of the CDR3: TGTGCCAGCAGCTTAGGACAGGCTGGGGCCAACGTCCTGACTTTC.

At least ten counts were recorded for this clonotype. This chain's CDR3 is CATIRQGDNYGYTF. The CDR3, as DNA: TGTGCCACCATAAGACAGGGTGATAACTATGGCTACACCTTC. The V call is TRBV10-3, the J call TRBJ1-2; TRBD1 aligns across 7 bases. Germline loops: CDR1 ENHRY, CDR2 SYGVKD. This CDR3 contains 14 residues. V lost 10 bases, J lost 1 base, and 9 bases stayed unmatched.

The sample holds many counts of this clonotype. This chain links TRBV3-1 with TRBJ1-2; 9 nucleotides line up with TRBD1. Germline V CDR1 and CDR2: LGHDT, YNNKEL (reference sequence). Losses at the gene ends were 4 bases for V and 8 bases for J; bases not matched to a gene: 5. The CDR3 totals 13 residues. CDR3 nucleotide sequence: TGTGCCAGCAGCCCTGGGACAGGGTTCGGCTACACCTTC. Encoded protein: CASSPGTGFGYTF.

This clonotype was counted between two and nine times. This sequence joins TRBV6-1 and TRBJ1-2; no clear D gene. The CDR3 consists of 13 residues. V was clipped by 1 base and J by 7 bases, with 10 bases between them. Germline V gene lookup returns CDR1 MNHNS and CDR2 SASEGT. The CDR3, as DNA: TGTGCCAGCAGTGAAGGGGAGTTCAGTGGCTACACCTTC. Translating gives CASSEGEFSGYTF.

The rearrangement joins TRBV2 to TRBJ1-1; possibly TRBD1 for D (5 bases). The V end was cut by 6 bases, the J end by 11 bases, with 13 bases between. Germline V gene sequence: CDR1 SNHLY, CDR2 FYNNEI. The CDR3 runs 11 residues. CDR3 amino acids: CASRARVVAFF. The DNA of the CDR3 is TGTGCCAGCAGAGCCAGGGTGGTCGCTTTCTTT.

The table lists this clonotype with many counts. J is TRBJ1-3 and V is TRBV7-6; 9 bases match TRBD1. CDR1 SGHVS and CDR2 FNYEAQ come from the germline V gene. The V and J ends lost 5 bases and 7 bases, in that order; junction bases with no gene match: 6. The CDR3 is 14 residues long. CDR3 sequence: CASSAWTGANTIYF. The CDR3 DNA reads TGTGCCAGCAGCGCCTGGACAGGGGCCAACACCATATATTTT.

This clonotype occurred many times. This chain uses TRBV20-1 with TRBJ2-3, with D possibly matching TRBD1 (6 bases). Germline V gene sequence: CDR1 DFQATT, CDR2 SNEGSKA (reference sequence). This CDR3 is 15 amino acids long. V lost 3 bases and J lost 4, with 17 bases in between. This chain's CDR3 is CSASVSGAYSDTQYF. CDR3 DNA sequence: TGCAGTGCTAGTGTTTCAGGGGCTTATTCAGATACGCAGTATTTT.

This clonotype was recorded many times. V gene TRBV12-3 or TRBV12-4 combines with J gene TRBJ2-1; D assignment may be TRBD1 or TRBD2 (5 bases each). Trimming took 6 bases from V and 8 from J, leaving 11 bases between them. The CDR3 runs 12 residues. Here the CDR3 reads CASSRGEDEQFF. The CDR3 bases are TGTGCCAGCAGCCGAGGGGAAGATGAGCAGTTCTTC.